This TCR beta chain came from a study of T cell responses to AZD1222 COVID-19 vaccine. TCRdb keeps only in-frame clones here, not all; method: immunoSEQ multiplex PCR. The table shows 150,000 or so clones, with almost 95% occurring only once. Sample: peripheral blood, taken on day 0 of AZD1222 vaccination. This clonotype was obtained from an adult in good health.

CDR3 bases: TGCGCCAGCAGCTTCAGGGACAGGGGAACGGCAAACGAAAAACTGTTTTTT. Translating gives CASSFRDRGTANEKLFF. The rearrangement joins TRBV5-1 to TRBJ1-4, with 10 bases matching TRBD1. In germline, CDR1 is SGHRS, CDR2 YFSETQ. The length of the CDR3 is 17 residues. V was pared by 2 bases and J by 8 bases, with 12 bases of the junction left unmatched.